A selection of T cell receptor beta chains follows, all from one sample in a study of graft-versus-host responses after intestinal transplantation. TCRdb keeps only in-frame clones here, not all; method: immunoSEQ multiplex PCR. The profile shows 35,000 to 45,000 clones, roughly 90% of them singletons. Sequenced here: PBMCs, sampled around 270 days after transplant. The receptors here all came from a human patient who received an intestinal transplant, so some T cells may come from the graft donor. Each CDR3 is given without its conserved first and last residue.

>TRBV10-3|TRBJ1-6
AISESVLRTASSPLH
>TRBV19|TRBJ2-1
ASRGGQTSSYNEQF
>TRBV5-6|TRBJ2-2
ASSSPAGQIDLNTGELF
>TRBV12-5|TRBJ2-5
ASGTMTVGETQY
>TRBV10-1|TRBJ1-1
ASSDRPGNTEAF
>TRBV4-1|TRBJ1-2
ASSQDLGPTGYT
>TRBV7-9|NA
ASSTHRSSYEQY
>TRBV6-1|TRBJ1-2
ASSEIEGTAYT
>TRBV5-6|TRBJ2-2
ASTPAGGPGELF
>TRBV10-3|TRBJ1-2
AISEYQQANYGYT
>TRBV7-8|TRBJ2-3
ASSLGGVYSTDTQY
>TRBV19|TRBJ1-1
ASSIVGRGLGTEAF
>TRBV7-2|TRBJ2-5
ASSLPEQETQY
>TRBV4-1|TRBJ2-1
ASSRTHYNEQF
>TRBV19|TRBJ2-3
ASSMGRGGTNTQY
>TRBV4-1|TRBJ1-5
ASSQKQGEVPNQPQH
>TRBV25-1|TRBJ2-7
ATAGLYEQY
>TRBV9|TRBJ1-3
ASSVTASSSGNTIY
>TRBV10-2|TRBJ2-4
ASSEPDRAKNIQY
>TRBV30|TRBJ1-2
AWYYGYT
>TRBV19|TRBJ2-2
ASKSAGYGELF
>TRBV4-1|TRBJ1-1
ASSRHWDRAGDTEAF
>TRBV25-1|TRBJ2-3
ASSEGQGVIDTQC
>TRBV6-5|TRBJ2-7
ASSGQGVSNEQY
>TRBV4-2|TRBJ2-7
ASSQPDMRGYEQY
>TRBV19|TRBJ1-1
ASSITGARTEAF
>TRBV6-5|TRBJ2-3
ASSLTSSRILDTQY
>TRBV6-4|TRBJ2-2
ASIGDRDSPTGELF
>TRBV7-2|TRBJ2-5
ASSSGNGASQETQY
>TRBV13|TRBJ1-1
ASSPAGQKNTEAF
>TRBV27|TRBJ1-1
ASSGDRNTEAF
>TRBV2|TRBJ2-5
ASSEAKGREETQY
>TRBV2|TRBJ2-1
ASSRIWDGSSYNEQF
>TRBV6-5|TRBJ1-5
ASIKGELTSQPQH
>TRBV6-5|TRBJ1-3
ASKIDGFSGNTIY
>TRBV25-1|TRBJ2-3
ASEADTQY
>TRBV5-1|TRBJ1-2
ASSLTGLDYGYT
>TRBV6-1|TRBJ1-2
ASKRGQTYGYT
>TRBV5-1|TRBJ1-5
ASSLGDAQPQH
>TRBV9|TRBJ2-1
ASSVRDRGNEQF
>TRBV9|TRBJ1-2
ASTGGAYGYT
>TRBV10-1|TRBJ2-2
ASSESPGGDTGELF
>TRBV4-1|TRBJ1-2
ASSHTRGSEGYT
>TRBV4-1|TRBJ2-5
ASSRTGGRETQY
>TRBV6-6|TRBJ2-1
ASSYSAGRTNNEQF
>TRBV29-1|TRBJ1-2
SDAGTGGPNYGYT
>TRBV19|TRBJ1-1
ASIRNRGVNTEAF